This TCR beta chain was observed in a study of low-dose radiotherapy and immunotherapy resistance in tumors. Across the whole study: A total of 6.5 Gy was given to Cohort 1 as 0.5 Gy per fraction every 2 weeks.

This clonotype was detected a few times. Time point given: after trial treatment. Treatment: LDRT plus nivolumab, ipilimumab, low-dose cyclophosphamide and aspirin (RACIN trial). CDR3 length: 13 residues. CDR1 LNHDA and CDR2 SQIVND come from the germline V gene (reference sequence). The V and J ends lost 8 bases and 6 bases respectively, with 14 bases between them. cDNA synthesis used a TRAV/TRBV-specific primer set for both chains. It was with a constant-region primer and a V-primer adapter that TCRs were amplified over around 18 PCR cycles. MiXCR, applied by TCRdb to the reads, yields one record per CDR3 protein. The table shows 95,000 to 100,000 distinct CDR3 sequences, with about 20% occurring only once.

The rearrangement uses TRBV19 and TRBJ1-5; D perhaps matches TRBD1 (6 bases). This TCR was recovered from a male donor with prostate cancer. The source was PBMCs, collected after low-dose radiotherapy plus immunotherapy. The CDR3 protein is CASSQGSGQPQHF. CDR3 sequence (DNA): TGTGCCAGTTCACAGGGAAGTGGTCAGCCCCAGCATTTT.